This entry is about one T cell receptor (beta chain). The CDR3 is made up of 14 amino acids. CDR1 and CDR2 from the germline V gene are LGHNA and YSLEER. The V end lost 0 bases, the J end lost 11 bases, and 15 bases lay between the germline ends. This entry comes from a study of T-cell reconstitution after alpha-beta-depleted transplantation in children. Molecular barcoding with unique molecular identifiers was used for the TCRbeta library. Each CDR3 protein gets one entry after TCRdb re-called the PCR reads with MiXCR. The sample lists about 500,000 distinct CDR3 sequences; 30% to 35% were seen once.

The rearrangement links TRBV4-3 to TRBJ2-3, with D perhaps matching TRBD2 (5 bases). The TCR comes from a human donor who donated a stem cell graft to a child with aplastic anemia. Sequencing was performed on PBMCs from the stem cell graft donor, taken from the stem cell graft. CDR3 sequence (DNA): TGCGCCAGCAGCCAAGATCGCCCTAGCAGAGAGCAGTATTTT. It yields the protein CASSQDRPSREQYF.